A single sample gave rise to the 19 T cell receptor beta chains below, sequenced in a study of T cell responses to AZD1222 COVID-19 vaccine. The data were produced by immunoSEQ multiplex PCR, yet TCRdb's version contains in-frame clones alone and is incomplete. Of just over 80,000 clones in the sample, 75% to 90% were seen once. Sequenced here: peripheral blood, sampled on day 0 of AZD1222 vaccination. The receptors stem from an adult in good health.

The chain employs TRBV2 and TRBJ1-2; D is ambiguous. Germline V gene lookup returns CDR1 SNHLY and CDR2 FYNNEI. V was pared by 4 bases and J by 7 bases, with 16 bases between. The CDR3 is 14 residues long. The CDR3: CASSVGLRRSGYTF. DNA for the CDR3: TGTGCCAGCAGTGTCGGGTTACGGAGGAGTGGCTACACCTTC.

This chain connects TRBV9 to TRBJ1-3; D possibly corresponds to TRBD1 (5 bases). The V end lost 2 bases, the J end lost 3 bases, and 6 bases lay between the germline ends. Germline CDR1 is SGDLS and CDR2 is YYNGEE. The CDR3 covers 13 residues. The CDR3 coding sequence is TGTGCCAGCAGCGTTGGGGGTGGAAACACCATATATTTT. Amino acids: CASSVGGGNTIYF.

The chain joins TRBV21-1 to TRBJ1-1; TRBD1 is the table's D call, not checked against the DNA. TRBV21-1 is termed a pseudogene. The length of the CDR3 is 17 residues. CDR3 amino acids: CASSAGTGYLMNTEAFF. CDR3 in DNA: TGTGCCAGCAGCGCAGGGACAGGGTATCTTATGAACACTGAAGCTTTCTTT.

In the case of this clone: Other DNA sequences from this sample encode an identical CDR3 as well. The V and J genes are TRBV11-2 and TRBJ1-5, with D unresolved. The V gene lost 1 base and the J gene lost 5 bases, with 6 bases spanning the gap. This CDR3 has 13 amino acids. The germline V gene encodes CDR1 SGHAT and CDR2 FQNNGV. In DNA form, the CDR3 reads TGTGCCAGCAGCTTAGCTATCGATCAGCCCCAGCATTTT. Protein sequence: CASSLAIDQPQHF. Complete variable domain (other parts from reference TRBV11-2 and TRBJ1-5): EAGVAQSPRYKIIEKRQSVAFWCNPISGHATLYWYQQILGQGPKLLIQFQNNGVVDDSQLPKDRFSAERLKGVDSTLKIQPAKLEDSAVYLCASSLAIDQPQHFGDGTRLSIL.

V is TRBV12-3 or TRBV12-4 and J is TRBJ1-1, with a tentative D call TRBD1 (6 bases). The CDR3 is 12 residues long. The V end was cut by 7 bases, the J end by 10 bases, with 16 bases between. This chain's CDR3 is CASNRDTPRAFF. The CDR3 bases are TGTGCCAGCAACCGGGACACGCCGAGAGCTTTCTTT.

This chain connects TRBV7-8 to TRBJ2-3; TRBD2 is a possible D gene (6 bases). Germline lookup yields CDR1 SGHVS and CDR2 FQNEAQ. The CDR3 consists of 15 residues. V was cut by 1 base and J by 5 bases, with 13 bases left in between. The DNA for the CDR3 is TGTGCCAGCAGCTTAGGTGTAGGGGAGGTAGATACGCAGTATTTT. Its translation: CASSLGVGEVDTQYF.

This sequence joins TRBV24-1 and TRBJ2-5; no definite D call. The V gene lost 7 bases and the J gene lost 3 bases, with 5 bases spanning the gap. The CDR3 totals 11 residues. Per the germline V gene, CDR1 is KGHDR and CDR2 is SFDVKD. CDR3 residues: CATSDEETQYF. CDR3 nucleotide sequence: TGTGCCACCAGCGACGAAGAGACCCAGTACTTC.

The CDR3 region has the DNA TGTGCCAGCAGTTACTCGGGTAGGGGGCGTGATCAGCCCCAGCATTTT. Translated: CASSYSGRGRDQPQHF. The V gene is TRBV6-2 or TRBV6-3, the J gene TRBJ1-5; 7 nucleotides agree with TRBD1. Germline lookup yields CDR1 MNHEY and CDR2 SVGEGT. CDR3 size: 16 residues. J gave up 5 bases and V 0 bases, and 7 bases lay outside the gene matches.

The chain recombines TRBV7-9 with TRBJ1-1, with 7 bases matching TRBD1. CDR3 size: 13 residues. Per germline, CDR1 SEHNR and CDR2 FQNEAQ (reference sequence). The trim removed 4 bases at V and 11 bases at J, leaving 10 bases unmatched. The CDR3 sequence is CASSWTGERGAFF. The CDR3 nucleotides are TGTGCCAGCAGCTGGACAGGTGAACGGGGGGCTTTCTTT.

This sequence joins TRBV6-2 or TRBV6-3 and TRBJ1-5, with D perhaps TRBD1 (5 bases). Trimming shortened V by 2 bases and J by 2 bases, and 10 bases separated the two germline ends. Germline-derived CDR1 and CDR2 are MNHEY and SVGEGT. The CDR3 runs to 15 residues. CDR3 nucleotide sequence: TGTGCCAGCAGTTACAGGGGACGCGGCAATCAGCCCCAGCATTTT. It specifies CASSYRGRGNQPQHF.

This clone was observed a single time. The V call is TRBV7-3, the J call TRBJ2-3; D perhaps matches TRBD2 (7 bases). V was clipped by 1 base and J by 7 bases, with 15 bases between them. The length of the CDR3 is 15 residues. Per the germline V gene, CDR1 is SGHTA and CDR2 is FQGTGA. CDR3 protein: CASSLSAGGLNTQYF. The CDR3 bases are TGTGCCAGCAGCTTAAGTGCCGGGGGGCTTAATACGCAGTATTTT.

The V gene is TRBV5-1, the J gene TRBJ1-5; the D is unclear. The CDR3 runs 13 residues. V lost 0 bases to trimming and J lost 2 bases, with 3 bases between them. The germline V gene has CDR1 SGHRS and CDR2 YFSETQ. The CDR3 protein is CASSLVGNQPQHF. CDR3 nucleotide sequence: TGCGCCAGCAGCTTGGTTGGCAATCAGCCCCAGCATTTT.

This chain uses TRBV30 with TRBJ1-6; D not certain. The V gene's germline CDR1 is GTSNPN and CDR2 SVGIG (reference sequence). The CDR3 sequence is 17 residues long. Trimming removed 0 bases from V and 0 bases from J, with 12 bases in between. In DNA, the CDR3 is TGTGCCTGGAGTGTAAAAGGCAGAAGCTCCTATAATTCACCCCTCCACTTT. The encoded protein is CAWSVKGRSSYNSPLHF.

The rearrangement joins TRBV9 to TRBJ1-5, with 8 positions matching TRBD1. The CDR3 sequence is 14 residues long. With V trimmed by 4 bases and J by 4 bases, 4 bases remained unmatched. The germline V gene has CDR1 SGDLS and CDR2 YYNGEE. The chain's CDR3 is CASSPTGVNQPQHF. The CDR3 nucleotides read TGTGCCAGCAGCCCGACAGGGGTGAATCAGCCCCAGCATTTT.

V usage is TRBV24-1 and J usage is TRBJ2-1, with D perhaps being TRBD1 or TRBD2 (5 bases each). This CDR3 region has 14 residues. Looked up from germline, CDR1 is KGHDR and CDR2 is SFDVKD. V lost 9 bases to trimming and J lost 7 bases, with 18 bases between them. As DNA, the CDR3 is TGTGCCACCCAAAACCCGGGACCCAGAAATGAGCAGTTCTTC. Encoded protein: CATQNPGPRNEQFF.

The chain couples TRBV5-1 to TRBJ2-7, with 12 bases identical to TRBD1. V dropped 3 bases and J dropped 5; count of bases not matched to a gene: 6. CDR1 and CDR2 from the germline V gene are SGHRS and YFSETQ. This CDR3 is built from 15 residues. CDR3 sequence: CASSSRDRGLHEQYF. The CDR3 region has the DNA TGCGCCAGCAGCTCCCGGGACAGGGGGCTTCACGAGCAGTACTTC.

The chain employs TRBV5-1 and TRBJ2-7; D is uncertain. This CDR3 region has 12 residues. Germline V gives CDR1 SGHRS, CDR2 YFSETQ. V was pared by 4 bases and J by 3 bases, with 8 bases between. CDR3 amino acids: CASSPEFYEQYF. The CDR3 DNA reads TGCGCCAGCAGCCCGGAATTCTACGAGCAGTACTTC.

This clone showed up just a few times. In DNA form, the CDR3 reads TGTGCCAGCAGTACAGGGGTCAGGGGAAACACCATATATTTT. This sequence encodes CASSTGVRGNTIYF. The V and J genes are TRBV2 and TRBJ1-3, with 7 bases matching TRBD1. Trimming took 5 bases from V and 4 from J; bases not matched to a gene: 5. Germline V gene lookup returns CDR1 SNHLY and CDR2 FYNNEI. CDR3 size: 14 residues.

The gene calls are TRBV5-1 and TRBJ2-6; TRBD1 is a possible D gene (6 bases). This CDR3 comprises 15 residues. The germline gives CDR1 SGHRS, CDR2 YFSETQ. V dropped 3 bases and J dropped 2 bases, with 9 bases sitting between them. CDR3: CASSYRTAGANVLTF. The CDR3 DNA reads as TGCGCCAGCAGCTATCGGACAGCTGGGGCCAACGTCCTGACTTTC.